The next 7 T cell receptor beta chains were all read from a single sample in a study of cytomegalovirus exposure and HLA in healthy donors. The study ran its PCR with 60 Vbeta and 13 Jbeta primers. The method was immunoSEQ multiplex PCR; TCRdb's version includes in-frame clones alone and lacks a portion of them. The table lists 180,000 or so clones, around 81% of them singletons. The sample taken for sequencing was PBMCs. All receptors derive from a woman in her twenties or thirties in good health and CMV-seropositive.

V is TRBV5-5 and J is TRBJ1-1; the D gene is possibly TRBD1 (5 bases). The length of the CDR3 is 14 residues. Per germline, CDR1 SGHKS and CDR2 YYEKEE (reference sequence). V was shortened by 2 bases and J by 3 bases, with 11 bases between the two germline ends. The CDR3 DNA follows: TGTGCCAGCAGCTTTCAGGGTTTCGACACTGAAGCTTTCTTT. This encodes CASSFQGFDTEAFF.

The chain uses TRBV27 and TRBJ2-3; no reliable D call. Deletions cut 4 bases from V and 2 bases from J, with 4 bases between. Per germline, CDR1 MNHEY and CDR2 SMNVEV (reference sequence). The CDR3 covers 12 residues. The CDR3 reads CASSSVTDTQYF. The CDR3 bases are TGTGCCAGCAGTTCAGTCACAGATACGCAGTATTTT.

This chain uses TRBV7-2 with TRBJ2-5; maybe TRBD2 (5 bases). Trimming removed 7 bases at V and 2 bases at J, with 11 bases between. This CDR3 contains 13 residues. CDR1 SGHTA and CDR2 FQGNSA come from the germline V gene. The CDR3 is CASNVGGQETQYF. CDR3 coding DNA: TGTGCCAGCAACGTAGGAGGACAAGAGACCCAGTACTTC. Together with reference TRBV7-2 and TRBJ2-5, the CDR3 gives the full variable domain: GAGVSQSPSNKVTEKGKDVELRCDPISGHTALYWYRQSLGQGLEFLIYFQGNSAPDKSGLPSDRFSAERTGGSVSTLTIQRTQQEDSAVYLCASNVGGQETQYFGPGTRLLVL.

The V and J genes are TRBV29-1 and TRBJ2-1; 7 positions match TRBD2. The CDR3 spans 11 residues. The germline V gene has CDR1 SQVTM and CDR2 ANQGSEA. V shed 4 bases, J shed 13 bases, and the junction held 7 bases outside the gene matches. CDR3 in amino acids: CSVGEGGKQFF. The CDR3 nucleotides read TGCAGCGTTGGGGAGGGAGGAAAACAGTTCTTC.

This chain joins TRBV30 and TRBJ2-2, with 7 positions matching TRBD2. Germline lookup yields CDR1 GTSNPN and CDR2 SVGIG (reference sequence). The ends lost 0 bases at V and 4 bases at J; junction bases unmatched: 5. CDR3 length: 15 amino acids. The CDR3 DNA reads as TGTGCCTGGAGTGTAGGACTAGTCCTCACCGGGGAGCTGTTTTTT. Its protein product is CAWSVGLVLTGELFF.

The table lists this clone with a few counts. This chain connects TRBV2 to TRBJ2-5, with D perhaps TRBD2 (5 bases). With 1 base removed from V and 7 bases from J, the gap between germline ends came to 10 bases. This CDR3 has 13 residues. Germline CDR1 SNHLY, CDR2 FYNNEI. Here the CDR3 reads CASSEGLSGTQYF. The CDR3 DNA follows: TGTGCCAGCAGTGAAGGACTCAGCGGGACCCAGTACTTC.

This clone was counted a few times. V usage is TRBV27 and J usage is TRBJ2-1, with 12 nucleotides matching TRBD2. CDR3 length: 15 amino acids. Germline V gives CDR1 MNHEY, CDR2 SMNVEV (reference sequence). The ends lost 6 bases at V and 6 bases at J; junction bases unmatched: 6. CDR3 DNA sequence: TGTGCCAGCAGCCGACCTAGCGGGAGGGGCAATGAGCAGTTCTTC. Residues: CASSRPSGRGNEQFF.